This T cell receptor (beta chain) derives from a study of human T cells and chemical hapten exposure. Study as a whole: Diphenylcyclopropenone was applied weekly to patients' scalps across the roughly 23-week study.

Per the germline V gene, CDR1 is LGHNA and CDR2 is YNFKEQ. The CDR3 has 14 residues. V lost 1 base to trimming and J lost 0 bases, with 6 bases between them. Time point given: patch test 2, 6 weeks after DPC sensitization. Treatment meaning: therapeutic diphenylcyclopropenone sensitization with weekly scalp DPC. Sequencing started from total RNA isolated from unfractionated whole blood. TCRdb recomputed calls from the RACE reads with MiXCR, one row per CDR3 protein. Of about 69,000 distinct CDR3 sequences in the sample, 10% to 13% were seen once. This clonotype was seen ten or more times. Its target is unknown. Whole-study results and caveats: In comparison with controls, expanded TCRs gave rise to a significantly larger number of large CDR3 similarity clusters.

Source: whole blood, taken in connection with sensitization to the hapten diphenylcyclopropenone (DPC). This clonotype originated in a woman between 45 and 60 years old with alopecia areata. Some clones in this sample may be carry-over from other donors' samples. The chain couples TRBV4-2 to TRBJ1-1; D is perhaps TRBD1 (5 bases). CDR3 DNA: TGTGCCAGCAGCCAAGGGGGCTTGAACACTGAAGCTTTCTTT. As protein: CASSQGGLNTEAFF.